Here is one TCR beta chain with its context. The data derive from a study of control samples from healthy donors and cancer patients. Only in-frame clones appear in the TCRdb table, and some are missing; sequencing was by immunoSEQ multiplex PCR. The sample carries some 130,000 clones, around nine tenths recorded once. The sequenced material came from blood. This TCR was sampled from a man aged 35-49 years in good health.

The CDR3 region has the DNA TGTGCCAGTCTCCCCAACGGGGAGAATTCACCCCTCCACTTT. It yields the protein CASLPNGENSPLHF. The rearrangement joins TRBV19 to TRBJ1-6; D not resolved. V was shortened by 8 bases and J by 7 bases, with 15 bases between the two germline ends. The CDR3 loop spans 14 amino acids. Germline-derived CDR1 and CDR2 are LNHDA and SQIVND (reference sequence). The whole variable domain, filled in from reference TRBV19 and TRBJ1-6, reads DGGITQSPKYLFRKEGQNVTLSCEQNLNHDAMYWYRQDPGQGLRLIYYSQIVNDFQKGDIAEGYSVSREKKESFPLTVTSAQKNPTAFYLCASLPNGENSPLHFGNGTRLTVT.